The clone carrying this TCR beta chain occurred a few times. Germline V CDR1 and CDR2: ENHRY, SYGVKD. The CDR3 extends over 12 amino acids. The V end was cut by 3 bases, the J end by 10 bases, with 7 bases between. Uncontrolled infection, other autoimmune disease, pregnancy or lactation excluded patients. Diagnosing involved the use of clinical symptoms, serum thyroxine and TRAb, thyroid ultrasound and orbital computed tomography. This sample stems from a study of T cells in Graves' hyperthyroidism and ophthalmopathy. Researchers amplified the TCR beta CDR3 regions from RNA transcripts. HTBI primers drove first-round RT-PCR of the TCR CDR3. TCRdb ran MiXCR on the multiplex PCR reads and lists one entry per CDR3 protein. Of about 640,000 distinct CDR3 sequences listed, roughly 20% are singletons.

Input material: blood. The J gene is TRBJ1-6, the V gene TRBV10-3, with no clear D. The sequence was obtained from a man younger than 40 with Graves' ophthalmopathy. In DNA, the CDR3 is TGTGCCATCAGTGACCTTTCCTCACCCCTCCACTTT. It encodes CAISDLSSPLHF.